A single TCR beta chain is shown here with its context. Antigen specificity is unknown. This sample was included in a study of CD8 T cells in ankylosing spondylitis. Per germline, CDR1 MGHRA and CDR2 YSYEKL. The CDR3 runs 15 residues. The V segment lost 4 bases and the J segment 6 bases; nucleotides outside the gene matches: 10. Broader study findings: A TCR beta motif made of eight highly homologous variants seemed typical of ankylosing spondylitis blood.

TCRdb analysed the 5' RACE reads with MiXCR anew, one entry per CDR3 protein. The sample includes about 480,000 distinct CDR3 sequences, roughly 15% of them seen just once. Sequencing was carried out using blood, either unsorted or a sorted T cell fraction (not recorded which). This receptor was identified in a male donor with ankylosing spondylitis. The rearrangement links TRBV4-1 to TRBJ2-3, with TRBD2 matching 7 bases. In DNA, the CDR3 is TGCGCCAGCAGCCCACTAGCGCGGGATCGGGATACGCAGTATTTT. Translation gives CASSPLARDRDTQYF.